This TCR beta chain was captured by sequencing in a study of technical replicates of blood from a few donors. Sequencing used immunoSEQ multiplex PCR; TCRdb keeps in-frame clones, though not all of them. The table has over 50,000 clones, around 94% seen once. V was trimmed by 6 bases and J by 6 bases, leaving 21 bases between them. This CDR3 is 15 amino acids long. Per germline, CDR1 PRHDT and CDR2 FYEKMQ (reference sequence). This receptor was identified in a human donor in good health. Source material: T cells isolated from PBMCs. The chain uses TRBV13 and TRBJ2-7, with D possibly matching TRBD2 (7 bases). The CDR3 is CASSGGGGLFPEQYF. As DNA, the CDR3 is TGTGCCAGCAGTGGGGGGGGCGGGTTGTTCCCCGAGCAGTACTTC.